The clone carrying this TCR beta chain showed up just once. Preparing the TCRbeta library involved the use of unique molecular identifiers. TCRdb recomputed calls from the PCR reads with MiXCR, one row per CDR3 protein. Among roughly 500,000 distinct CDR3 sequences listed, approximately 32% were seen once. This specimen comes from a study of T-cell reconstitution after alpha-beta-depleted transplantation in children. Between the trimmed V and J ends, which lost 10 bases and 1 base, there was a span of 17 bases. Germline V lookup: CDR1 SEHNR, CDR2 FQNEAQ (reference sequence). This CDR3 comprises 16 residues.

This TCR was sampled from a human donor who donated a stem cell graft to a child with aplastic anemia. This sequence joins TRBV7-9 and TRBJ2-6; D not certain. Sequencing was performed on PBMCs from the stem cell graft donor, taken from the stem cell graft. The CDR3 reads CATVLPAPSGANVLTF. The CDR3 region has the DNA TGTGCCACGGTCCTCCCAGCCCCGTCTGGGGCCAACGTCCTGACTTTC.